This T cell receptor (beta chain) is drawn from a study of CD8 T cells in ankylosing spondylitis. This CDR3 region has 16 residues. V lost 2 bases and J 9 bases, leaving 17 bases between the germline ends. From germline, CDR1 is SGHTA and CDR2 FQGNSA. Points from the study as a whole: In peripheral blood, disease-linked CD8+ clones occurred at relatively low frequencies. A TCR beta motif made of about eight highly homologous variants seemed typical of ankylosing spondylitis blood.

On this clonotype itself: Its cognate antigen is unknown.

TCRdb fed the 5' RACE reads into MiXCR, producing one record per CDR3 protein. Altogether some 700,000 distinct CDR3 sequences are present, roughly 19% being singletons, with the ten largest covering about a fifth. The chain employs TRBV7-2 and TRBJ1-6, with TRBD1 as a possible D gene (5 bases). The clonotype originates from a male donor with ankylosing spondylitis. The source material was blood, either unsorted or a sorted T cell fraction (not recorded which). The CDR3 protein is CASSLNSARATSPLHF. The CDR3 bases are TGTGCCAGCAGCTTAAATTCGGCCAGGGCCACTTCACCCCTCCACTTT. The entire variable domain, with the rest obtained from reference TRBV7-2 and TRBJ1-6, is as follows: GAGVSQSPSNKVTEKGKDVELRCDPISGHTALYWYRQSLGQGLEFLIYFQGNSAPDKSGLPSDRFSAERTGGSVSTLTIQRTQQEDSAVYLCASSLNSARATSPLHFGNGTRLTVT.